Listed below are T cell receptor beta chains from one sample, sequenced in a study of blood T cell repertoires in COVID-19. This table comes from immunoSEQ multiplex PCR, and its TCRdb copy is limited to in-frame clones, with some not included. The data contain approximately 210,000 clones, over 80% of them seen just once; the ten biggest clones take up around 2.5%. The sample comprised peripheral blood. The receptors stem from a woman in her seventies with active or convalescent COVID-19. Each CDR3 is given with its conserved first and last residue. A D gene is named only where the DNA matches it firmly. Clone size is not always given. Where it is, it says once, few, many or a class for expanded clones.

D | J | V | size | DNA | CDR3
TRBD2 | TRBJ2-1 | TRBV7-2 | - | TGTGCCAGCAGCAGCGGGAGTCACATCGAGCAGTTCTTC | CASSSGSHIEQFF
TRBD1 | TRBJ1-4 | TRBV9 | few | TGTGCCAGCAGCGTTCGACCACAGGGGCTAGGTGAAAAACTGTTTTTT | CASSVRPQGLGEKLFF
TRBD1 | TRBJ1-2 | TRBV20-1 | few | TGCAGTAGACAGGGCTTAGGCTACACCTTC | CSRQGLGYTF
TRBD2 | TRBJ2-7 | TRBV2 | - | TGTGCCAGCAAGGCGGGAGCCGCTACCTACGAGCAGTACTTC | CASKAGAATYEQYF
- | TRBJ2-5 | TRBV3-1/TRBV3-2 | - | TGTGCCAGCAGTCGATTGGAGGAGACCCAGTACTTC | CASSRLEETQYF
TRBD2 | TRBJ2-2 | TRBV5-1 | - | TGCGCCAGCAGCTTGGCGGGACTAGCGGGAGTAGGCACCGGGGAGCTGTTTTTT | CASSLAGLAGVGTGELFF
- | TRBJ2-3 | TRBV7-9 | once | TGTGCCAGCAGCCTGACTGGGACAGATACGCAGTATTTT | CASSLTGTDTQYF
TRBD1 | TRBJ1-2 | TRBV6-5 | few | TGTGCCAGCAGGGACAGGGGTAACTATGGCTACACCTTC | CASRDRGNYGYTF
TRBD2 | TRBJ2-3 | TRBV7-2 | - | TGTGCCAGCAGCCTCCTTGTCGCGGGGGGGCTAACAGATACGCAGTATTTT | CASSLLVAGGLTDTQYF
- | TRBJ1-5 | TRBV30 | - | TGTGCCTGGGGACAGAATAATCAGCCCCAGCATTTT | CAWGQNNQPQHF
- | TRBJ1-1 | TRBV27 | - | TGTGCCAGCAGTTCCCCGACAAAGAACACTGAAGCTTTCTTT | CASSSPTKNTEAFF
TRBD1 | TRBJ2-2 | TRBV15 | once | TGTGCCACCAGCAGTGGGAGGGGACAGGGGGTAACCGGGGAGCTGTTTTTT | CATSSGRGQGVTGELFF
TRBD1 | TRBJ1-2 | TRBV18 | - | TGTGCCAGCTCACCAGGTGGACAGGGGGGAGGATATGGCTACACCTTC | CASSPGGQGGGYGYTF
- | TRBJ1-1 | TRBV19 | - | TGTGCCAGTAGTTATTACACTGAAGCTTTCTTT | CASSYYTEAFF
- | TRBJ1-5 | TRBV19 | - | TGTGCCAGTAGTATGAGCCAGGGAAGACAGCCCCAGCATTTT | CASSMSQGRQPQHF
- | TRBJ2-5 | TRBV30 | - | TGTGCTTGGGGCCAGAGGGAGACCCAGTACTTC | CAWGQRETQYF
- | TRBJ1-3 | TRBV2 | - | TGTGCCAGCAGCCCACAGGGCCACTCTGGAAACACCATATATTTT | CASSPQGHSGNTIYF
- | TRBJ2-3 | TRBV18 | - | TGTGCCAGCTCACCGAGAACTACTAGCACAGATACGCAGTATTTT | CASSPRTTSTDTQYF
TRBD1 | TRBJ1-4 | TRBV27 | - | TGTGCCAGCAGTTTATTGGGGACAGGAGATGAAAAACTGTTTTTT | CASSLLGTGDEKLFF
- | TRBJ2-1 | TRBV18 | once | TGTGCCAGCTCCCCGGGAAGCCAGGGGGGCCGCAATGAGCAGTTCTTC | CASSPGSQGGRNEQFF